This TCR beta chain was identified during a study of Graves' ophthalmopathy and Graves' hyperthyroidism. Study results and limitations: The model forecast ophthalmopathy progression, reaching over 70% sensitivity and about 75% specificity.

From RNA, the CDR3 regions of TCR beta chains were amplified and sequenced. The library came from an HTBI-primed first-round RT-PCR and a second-round multiplex PCR. One entry per CDR3 protein, called by TCRdb with MiXCR from the multiplex PCR reads. The sample yields roughly 500,000 distinct CDR3 sequences, approximately 15% seen once. This CDR3 has 12 amino acids. V was shortened by 0 bases and J by 4 bases, with 7 bases between the two germline ends. Germline V lookup: CDR1 GTSNPN, CDR2 SVGIG (reference sequence). This clonotype has at least ten counts. Its antigen is currently unknown. The J gene is TRBJ2-7, the V gene TRBV30; D possibly corresponds to TRBD1 (6 bases). The sequence derives from a woman in her twenties or thirties with Graves' ophthalmopathy. Sequencing used blood. The CDR3 reads CAWSVGAYEQYF. CDR3 in DNA: TGTGCCTGGAGTGTGGGGGCGTACGAGCAGTACTTC.